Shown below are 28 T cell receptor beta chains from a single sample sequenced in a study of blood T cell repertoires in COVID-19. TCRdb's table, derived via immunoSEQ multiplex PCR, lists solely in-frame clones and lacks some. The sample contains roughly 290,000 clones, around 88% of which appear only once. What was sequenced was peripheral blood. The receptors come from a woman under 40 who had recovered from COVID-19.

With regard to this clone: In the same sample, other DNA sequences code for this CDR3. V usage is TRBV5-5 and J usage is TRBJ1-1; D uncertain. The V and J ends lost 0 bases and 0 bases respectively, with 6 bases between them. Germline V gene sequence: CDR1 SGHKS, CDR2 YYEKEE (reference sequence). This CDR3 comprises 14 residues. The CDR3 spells CASSLGQMNTEAFF. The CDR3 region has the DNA TGTGCCAGCAGCTTGGGGCAGATGAACACTGAAGCTTTCTTT.

The CDR3 DNA reads as TGTGCCAGTAGTACAAGCAGGGGGCTCTCTGAAAAACTGTTTTTT. This encodes CASSTSRGLSEKLFF. The chain links TRBV19 to TRBJ1-4; TRBD1 matches at 8 bases. In germline, CDR1 is LNHDA, CDR2 SQIVND (reference sequence). This CDR3 comprises 15 residues. Germline trimming cut 4 bases from V and 7 bases from J; bases unmatched to any gene: 8.

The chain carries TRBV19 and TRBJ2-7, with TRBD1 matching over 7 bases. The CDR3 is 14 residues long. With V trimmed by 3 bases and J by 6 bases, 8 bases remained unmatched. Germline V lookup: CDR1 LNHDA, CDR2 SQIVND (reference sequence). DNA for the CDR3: TGTGCCAGTAGTATCGGCACAGGGGCCCTCGAGCAGTACTTC. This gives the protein CASSIGTGALEQYF. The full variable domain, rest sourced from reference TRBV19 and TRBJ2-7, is DGGITQSPKYLFRKEGQNVTLSCEQNLNHDAMYWYRQDPGQGLRLIYYSQIVNDFQKGDIAEGYSVSREKKESFPLTVTSAQKNPTAFYLCASSIGTGALEQYFGPGTRLTVT.

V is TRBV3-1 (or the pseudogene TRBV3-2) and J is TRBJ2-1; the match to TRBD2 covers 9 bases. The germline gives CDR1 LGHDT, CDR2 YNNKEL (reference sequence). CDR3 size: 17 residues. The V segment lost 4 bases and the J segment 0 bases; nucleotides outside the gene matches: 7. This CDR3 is CASSRKAGGDSYNEQFF. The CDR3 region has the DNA TGTGCCAGCAGCCGGAAAGCGGGGGGCGACTCCTACAATGAGCAGTTCTTC.

For the CDR3, the DNA is TGTGCCAGCAGCCAGGGTGCCCAGGGGCTGTTCGGAGATACGCAGTATTTT. Protein product: CASSQGAQGLFGDTQYF. This rearrangement joins TRBV3-1 (or the pseudogene TRBV3-2) to TRBJ2-3; possibly TRBD1 for D (6 bases). This CDR3 has 17 residues. CDR1 is LGHDT, CDR2 YNNKEL, per germline (reference sequence). V was trimmed by 3 bases and J by 5 bases, leaving 21 bases between them.

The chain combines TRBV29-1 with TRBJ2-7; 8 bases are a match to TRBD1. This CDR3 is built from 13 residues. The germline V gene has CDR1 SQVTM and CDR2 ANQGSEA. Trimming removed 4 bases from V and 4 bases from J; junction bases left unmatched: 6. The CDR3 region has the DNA TGCAGCGTTGTGTTTCAGGGGGCGTACGAGCAGTACTTC. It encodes CSVVFQGAYEQYF.

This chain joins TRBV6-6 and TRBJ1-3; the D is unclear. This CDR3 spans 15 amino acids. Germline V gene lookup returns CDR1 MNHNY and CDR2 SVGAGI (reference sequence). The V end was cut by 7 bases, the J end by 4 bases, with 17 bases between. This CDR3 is CASTATWAGGNTIYF. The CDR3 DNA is TGTGCCAGCACCGCAACGTGGGCCGGAGGAAACACCATATATTTT.

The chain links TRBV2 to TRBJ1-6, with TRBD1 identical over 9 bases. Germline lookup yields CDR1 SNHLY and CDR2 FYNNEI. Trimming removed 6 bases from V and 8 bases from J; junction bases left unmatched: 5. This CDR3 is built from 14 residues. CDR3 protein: CASSRDRVDSPLHF. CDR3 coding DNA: TGTGCCAGCAGCCGGGACAGGGTTGATTCACCCCTCCACTTT.

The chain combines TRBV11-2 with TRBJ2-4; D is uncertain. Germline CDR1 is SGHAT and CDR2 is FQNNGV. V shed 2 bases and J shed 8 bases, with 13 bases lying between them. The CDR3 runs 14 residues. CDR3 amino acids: CASSLNTYGYIQYF. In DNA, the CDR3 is TGTGCCAGCAGCTTAAACACCTACGGGTACATTCAGTACTTC.

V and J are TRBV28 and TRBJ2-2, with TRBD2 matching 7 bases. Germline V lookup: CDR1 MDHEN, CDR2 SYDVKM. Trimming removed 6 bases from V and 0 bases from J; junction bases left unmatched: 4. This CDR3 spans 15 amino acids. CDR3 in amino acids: CASRPSGANTGELFF. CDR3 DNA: TGTGCCAGCAGGCCTAGCGGCGCGAACACCGGGGAGCTGTTTTTT.

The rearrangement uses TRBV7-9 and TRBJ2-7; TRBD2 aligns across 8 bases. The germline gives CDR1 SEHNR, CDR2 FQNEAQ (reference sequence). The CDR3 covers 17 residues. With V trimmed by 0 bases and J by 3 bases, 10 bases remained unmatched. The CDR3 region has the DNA TGTGCCAGCAGCTTAGCCGCGGTAGCGGGAAAAATCTACGAGCAGTACTTC. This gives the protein CASSLAAVAGKIYEQYF.

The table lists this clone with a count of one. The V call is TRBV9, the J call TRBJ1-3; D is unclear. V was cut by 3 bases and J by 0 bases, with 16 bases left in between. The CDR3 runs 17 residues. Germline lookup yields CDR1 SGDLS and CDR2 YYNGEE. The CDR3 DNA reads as TGTGCCAGCAGCGCTGGAGGTGGGTTTCGCTCTGGAAACACCATATATTTT. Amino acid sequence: CASSAGGGFRSGNTIYF.

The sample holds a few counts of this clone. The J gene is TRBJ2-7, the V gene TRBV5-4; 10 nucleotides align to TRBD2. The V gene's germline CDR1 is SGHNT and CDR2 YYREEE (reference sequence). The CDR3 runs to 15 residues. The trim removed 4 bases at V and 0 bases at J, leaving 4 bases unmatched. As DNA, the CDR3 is TGTGCCAGCAGCCCTAGCGGGGGAACCTCCTACGAGCAGTACTTC. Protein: CASSPSGGTSYEQYF.

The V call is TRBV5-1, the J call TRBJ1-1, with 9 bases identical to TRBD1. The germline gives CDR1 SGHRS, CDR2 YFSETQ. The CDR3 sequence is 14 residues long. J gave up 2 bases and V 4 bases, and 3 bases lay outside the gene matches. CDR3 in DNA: TGCGCCAGCAGCGAAACAGGGGGCAACACTGAAGCTTTCTTT. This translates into CASSETGGNTEAFF.

CDR3 bases: TGTGCCAGCAGTGATTTACAGGGTACCTATGGCTACACCTTC. It yields the protein CASSDLQGTYGYTF. This rearrangement joins TRBV2 to TRBJ1-2; D perhaps matches TRBD1 (6 bases). There are 14 residues in the CDR3. The germline CDR1 and CDR2 sequences are SNHLY and FYNNEI. The ends were cut back, 3 bases at V and 4 bases at J, with 12 bases in the middle.

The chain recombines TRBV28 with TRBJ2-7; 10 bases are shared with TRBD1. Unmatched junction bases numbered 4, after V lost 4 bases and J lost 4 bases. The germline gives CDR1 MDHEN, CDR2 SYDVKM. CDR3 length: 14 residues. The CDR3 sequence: CASSYWTGGYEQYF. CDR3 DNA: TGTGCCAGCAGTTACTGGACAGGGGGTTACGAGCAGTACTTC.

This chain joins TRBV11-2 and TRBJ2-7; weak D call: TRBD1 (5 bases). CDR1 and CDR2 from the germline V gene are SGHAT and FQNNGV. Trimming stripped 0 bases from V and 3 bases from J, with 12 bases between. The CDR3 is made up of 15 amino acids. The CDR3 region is CASSLDPGQVYEQYF. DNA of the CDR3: TGTGCCAGCAGCTTAGACCCAGGACAAGTCTACGAGCAGTACTTC.

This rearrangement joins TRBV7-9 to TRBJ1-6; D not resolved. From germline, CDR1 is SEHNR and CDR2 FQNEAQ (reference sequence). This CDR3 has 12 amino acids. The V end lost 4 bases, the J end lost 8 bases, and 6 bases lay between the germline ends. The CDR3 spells CASSSPYSPLHF. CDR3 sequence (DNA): TGTGCCAGCAGCTCCCCCTATTCACCCCTCCACTTT. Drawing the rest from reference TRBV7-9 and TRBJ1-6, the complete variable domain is DTGVSQNPRHKITKRGQNVTFRCDPISEHNRLYWYRQTLGQGPEFLTYFQNEAQLEKSRLLSDRFSAERPKGSFSTLEIQRTEQGDSAMYLCASSSPYSPLHFGNGTRLTVT.

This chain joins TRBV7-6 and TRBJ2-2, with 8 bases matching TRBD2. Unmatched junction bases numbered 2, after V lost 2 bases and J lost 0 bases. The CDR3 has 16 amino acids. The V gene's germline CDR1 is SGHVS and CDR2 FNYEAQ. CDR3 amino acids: CASSLRLASNTGELFF. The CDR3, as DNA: TGTGCCAGCAGCTTACGACTAGCGTCGAACACCGGGGAGCTGTTTTTT.

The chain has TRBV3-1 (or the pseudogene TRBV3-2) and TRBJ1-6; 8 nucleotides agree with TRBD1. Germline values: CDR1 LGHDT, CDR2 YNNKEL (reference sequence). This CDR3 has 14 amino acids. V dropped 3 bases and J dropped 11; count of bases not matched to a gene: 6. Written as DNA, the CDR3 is TGTGCCAGCAGCCACGGACAGGGAGTGGCACCCCTCCACTTT. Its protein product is CASSHGQGVAPLHF.

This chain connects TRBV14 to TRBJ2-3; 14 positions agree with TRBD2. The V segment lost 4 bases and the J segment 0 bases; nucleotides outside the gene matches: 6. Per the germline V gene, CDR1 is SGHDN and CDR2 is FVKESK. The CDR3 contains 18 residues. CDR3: CASSLGTSGGQSTDTQYF. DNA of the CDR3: TGTGCCAGCAGCCTCGGGACTAGCGGGGGACAAAGCACAGATACGCAGTATTTT. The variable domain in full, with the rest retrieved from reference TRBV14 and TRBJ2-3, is EAGVTQFPSHSVIEKGQTVTLRCDPISGHDNLYWYRRVMGKEIKFLLHFVKESKQDESGMPNNRFLAERTGGTYSTLKVQPAELEDSGVYFCASSLGTSGGQSTDTQYFGPGTRLTVL.

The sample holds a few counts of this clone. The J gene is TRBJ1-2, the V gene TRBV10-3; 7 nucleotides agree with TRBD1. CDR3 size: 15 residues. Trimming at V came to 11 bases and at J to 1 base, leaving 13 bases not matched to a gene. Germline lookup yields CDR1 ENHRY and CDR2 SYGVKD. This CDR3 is CASTPGTDLNYGYTF. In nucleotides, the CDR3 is TGTGCCTCAACCCCCGGGACAGACCTTAACTATGGCTACACCTTC.

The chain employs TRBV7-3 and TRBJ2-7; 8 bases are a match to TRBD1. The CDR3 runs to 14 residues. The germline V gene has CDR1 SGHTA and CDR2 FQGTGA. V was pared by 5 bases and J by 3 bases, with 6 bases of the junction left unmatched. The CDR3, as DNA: TGTGCCAGCAGCCCAGGACAGGGAATCTACGAGCAGTACTTC. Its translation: CASSPGQGIYEQYF.

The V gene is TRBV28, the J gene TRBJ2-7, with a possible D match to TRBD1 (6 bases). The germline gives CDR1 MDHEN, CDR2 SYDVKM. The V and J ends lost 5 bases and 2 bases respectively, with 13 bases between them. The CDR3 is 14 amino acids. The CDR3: CASSPYRAPYEQYF. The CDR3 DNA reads TGTGCCAGCAGTCCTTACAGGGCCCCCTACGAGCAGTACTTC.

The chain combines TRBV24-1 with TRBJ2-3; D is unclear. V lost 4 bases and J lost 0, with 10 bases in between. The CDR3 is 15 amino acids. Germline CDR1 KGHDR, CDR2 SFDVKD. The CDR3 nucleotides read TGTGCCACCAGTGAGGCGGCCTTGAGCACAGATACGCAGTATTTT. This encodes CATSEAALSTDTQYF.

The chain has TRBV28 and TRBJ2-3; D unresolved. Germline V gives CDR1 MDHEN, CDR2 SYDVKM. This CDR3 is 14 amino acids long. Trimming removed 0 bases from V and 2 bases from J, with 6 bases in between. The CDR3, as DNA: TGTGCCAGCAGTTTATGGCTACCCACAGATACGCAGTATTTT. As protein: CASSLWLPTDTQYF.

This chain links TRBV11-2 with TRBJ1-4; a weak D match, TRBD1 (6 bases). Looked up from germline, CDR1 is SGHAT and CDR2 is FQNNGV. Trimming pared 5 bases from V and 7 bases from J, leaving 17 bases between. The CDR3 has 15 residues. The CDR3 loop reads CASSIMGGLIEKLFF. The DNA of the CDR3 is TGTGCCAGCAGCATTATGGGGGGGCTTATTGAAAAACTGTTTTTT. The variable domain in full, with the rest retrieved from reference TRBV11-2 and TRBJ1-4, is EAGVAQSPRYKIIEKRQSVAFWCNPISGHATLYWYQQILGQGPKLLIQFQNNGVVDDSQLPKDRFSAERLKGVDSTLKIQPAKLEDSAVYLCASSIMGGLIEKLFFGSGTQLSVL.

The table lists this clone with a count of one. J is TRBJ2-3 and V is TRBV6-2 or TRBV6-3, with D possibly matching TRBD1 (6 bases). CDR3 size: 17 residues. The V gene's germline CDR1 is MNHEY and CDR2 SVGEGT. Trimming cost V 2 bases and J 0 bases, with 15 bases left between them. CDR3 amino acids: CASSYPTGRFSTDTQYF. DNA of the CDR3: TGTGCCAGCAGTTACCCCACAGGGCGCTTTAGCACAGATACGCAGTATTTT.